The 32 T cell receptor beta chains in this list originate from one sample, sequenced in a study of technical replicates of blood from several donors. The method was immunoSEQ multiplex PCR; TCRdb's version includes in-frame clones alone and lacks a portion of them. The table includes 45,000 to 50,000 clones, about 90% detected once. Sequenced sample: PBMCs. The source of these receptors is a human donor in good health. Some clones in this sample may be carry-over from other donors' samples.

The chain uses TRBV4-2 and TRBJ2-1; 9 bases agree with TRBD2. The CDR3 sequence is 16 residues long. Looked up from germline, CDR1 is LGHNA and CDR2 is YNFKEQ. Unmatched junction bases numbered 6, after V lost 1 base and J lost 5 bases. Here the CDR3 DNA reads TGTGCCAGCAGCCAAGGGAGGCTAGCGGGGAACAATGAGCAGTTCTTC. The encoded protein is CASSQGRLAGNNEQFF.

The gene calls are TRBV7-8 and TRBJ1-5; D might be TRBD1 (5 bases). The CDR3 extends over 16 amino acids. In germline, CDR1 is SGHVS, CDR2 FQNEAQ. Trimming took off 5 bases at V and 0 bases at J, with 14 bases between the two ends. CDR3 sequence (DNA): TGTGCCAGCAGCCCCGTCACAGGCTTTAGCAATCAGCCCCAGCATTTT. This gives the protein CASSPVTGFSNQPQHF.

J is TRBJ2-1 and V is TRBV27; 8 positions agree with TRBD2. Per germline, CDR1 MNHEY and CDR2 SMNVEV (reference sequence). The junction had 11 bases not matched to a gene; V was cut back by 5 bases and J by 2 bases. CDR3 length equals 17 residues. The CDR3 loop is CASSPRLALAAYNEQFF. CDR3 nucleotide sequence: TGTGCCAGCAGTCCCCGACTAGCGTTGGCGGCCTACAATGAGCAGTTCTTC.

This rearrangement joins TRBV7-2 to TRBJ1-5; D remains ambiguous. With 5 bases removed from V and 5 bases from J, the gap between germline ends came to 13 bases. CDR3 length: 14 amino acids. Germline V gene sequence: CDR1 SGHTA, CDR2 FQGNSA. The CDR3 DNA is TGTGCCAGCAGCGTTGATGGTGCGGATCAGCCCCAGCATTTT. It yields the protein CASSVDGADQPQHF. Based on the CDR3 plus reference TRBV7-2 and TRBJ1-5, the full variable domain is GAGVSQSPSNKVTEKGKDVELRCDPISGHTALYWYRQSLGQGLEFLIYFQGNSAPDKSGLPSDRFSAERTGGSVSTLTIQRTQQEDSAVYLCASSVDGADQPQHFGDGTRLSIL.

This rearrangement joins TRBV19 to TRBJ1-2, with 7 positions matching TRBD1. The germline CDR1 and CDR2 sequences are LNHDA and SQIVND (reference sequence). The CDR3 is 15 residues long. V was pared by 4 bases and J by 5 bases, with 10 bases of the junction left unmatched. The CDR3 coding sequence is TGTGCCAGTAGTAAGGGGTTGACAGGGAATTATGGCTACACCTTC. This encodes CASSKGLTGNYGYTF.

The CDR3 DNA follows: TGCGCCAGCAGCCAAGTGGCATCCGGAGAGTACGAGCAGTACTTC. The encoded protein is CASSQVASGEYEQYF. The chain carries TRBV4-1 and TRBJ2-7; D remains unclear. CDR3 length equals 15 residues. Germline CDR1 MGHRA, CDR2 YSYEKL. V lost 1 base and J lost 4, with 14 bases in between.

This chain connects TRBV6-5 to TRBJ1-1; no clear D gene. This CDR3 contains 15 residues. Between the trimmed V and J ends, which lost 7 bases and 6 bases, there was a span of 21 bases. Germline CDR1 reads MNHEY; CDR2 reads SVGAGI. CDR3 nucleotides: TGTGCCAGCAACATAGATGGGCGGGTAGGCCCTGAAGCTTTCTTT. It translates to CASNIDGRVGPEAFF.

The chain links TRBV11-2 to TRBJ2-7; TRBD1 matches 9 bases. Germline CDR1 SGHAT, CDR2 FQNNGV. V dropped 4 bases and J dropped 0; count of bases not matched to a gene: 4. The CDR3 contains 15 residues. The CDR3 spells CASSSGTGSSYEQYF. The CDR3 DNA is TGTGCCAGCAGCTCTGGGACAGGGAGCTCCTACGAGCAGTACTTC.

This chain connects TRBV4-2 to TRBJ2-5, with a tentative D call TRBD1 (5 bases). The CDR3 spans 12 residues. Germline values: CDR1 LGHNA, CDR2 YNFKEQ. Trimming took off 1 base at V and 7 bases at J, with 7 bases between the two ends. CDR3 protein: CASSQGGGTQYF. Here the CDR3 DNA reads TGTGCCAGCAGCCAAGGGGGCGGGACCCAGTACTTC.

CDR3: CASSQDTSYGYTF. The CDR3 nucleotides read TGTGCCAGCAGCCAAGATACCAGCTATGGCTACACCTTC. The chain employs TRBV4-2 and TRBJ1-2; D not certain. V dropped 0 bases and J dropped 4 bases, with 6 bases sitting between them. Per germline, CDR1 LGHNA and CDR2 YNFKEQ. There are 13 residues in the CDR3.

This clone was observed a few times. V gene TRBV14 combines with J gene TRBJ1-2, with a possible D match to TRBD1 (5 bases). From germline, CDR1 is SGHDN and CDR2 FVKESK. This CDR3 contains 15 residues. V was shortened by 2 bases and J by 8 bases, with 18 bases between the two germline ends. Here the CDR3 DNA reads TGTGCCAGCAGCCAAAGGGGTACGAGCATCCAAGGCTACACCTTC. This encodes CASSQRGTSIQGYTF. The full variable domain, rest sourced from reference TRBV14 and TRBJ1-2, is EAGVTQFPSHSVIEKGQTVTLRCDPISGHDNLYWYRRVMGKEIKFLLHFVKESKQDESGMPNNRFLAERTGGTYSTLKVQPAELEDSGVYFCASSQRGTSIQGYTFGSGTRLTVV.

The V gene is TRBV27, the J gene TRBJ2-1, with 10 positions matching TRBD2. Germline-derived CDR1 and CDR2 are MNHEY and SMNVEV (reference sequence). V dropped 6 bases and J dropped 3; count of bases not matched to a gene: 5. This CDR3 is 15 amino acids long. This CDR3 is CASSTSGTNYNEQFF. In DNA form, the CDR3 reads TGTGCCAGCAGCACTAGCGGGACTAACTACAATGAGCAGTTCTTC.

Only one count was recorded for this clone. CDR3 coding DNA: TGTGCCAGCAGCCCGAGGCCAGGGGTCGAGCAGTACTTC. It translates to CASSPRPGVEQYF. V is TRBV11-2 and J is TRBJ2-7; perhaps TRBD1 as D (6 bases). Germline loops: CDR1 SGHAT, CDR2 FQNNGV. This CDR3 has 13 residues. Trimming removed 5 bases from V and 6 bases from J, with 14 bases in between.

This rearrangement joins TRBV28 to TRBJ2-3; 9 bases agree with TRBD2. Trimming cost V 8 bases and J 0 bases; bases outside gene matches: 9. CDR1 and CDR2 from the germline V gene are MDHEN and SYDVKM. The CDR3 covers 16 residues. This CDR3 reads CASLSGGGTSTDTQYF. Here the CDR3 DNA reads TGTGCCAGCCTTAGCGGGGGAGGAACTAGCACAGATACGCAGTATTTT.

This clone has just a few counts. The chain recombines TRBV6-5 with TRBJ1-5; D not resolved. V lost 3 bases, J lost 4 bases, and 7 bases lay in between. Per the germline V gene, CDR1 is MNHEY and CDR2 is SVGAGI. The CDR3 contains 13 residues. The CDR3 sequence is CASSYSVNQPQHF. CDR3 DNA sequence: TGTGCCAGCAGTTATTCTGTAAATCAGCCCCAGCATTTT.

The gene calls are TRBV7-2 and TRBJ2-5; D is unresolved. Trimming cost V 1 base and J 5 bases, with 14 bases left between them. The CDR3 length is 15 residues. Germline CDR1 is SGHTA and CDR2 is FQGNSA. CDR3 in amino acids: CASSLDSWRVETQYF. The CDR3 bases are TGTGCCAGCAGCTTAGATTCGTGGAGAGTGGAGACCCAGTACTTC. Looking up the rest from reference TRBV7-2 and TRBJ2-5 gives the full variable domain: GAGVSQSPSNKVTEKGKDVELRCDPISGHTALYWYRQSLGQGLEFLIYFQGNSAPDKSGLPSDRFSAERTGGSVSTLTIQRTQQEDSAVYLCASSLDSWRVETQYFGPGTRLLVL.

The rearrangement uses TRBV2 and TRBJ1-2; the match to TRBD1 covers 9 bases. The CDR3 extends over 14 amino acids. V trimming: 6 bases; J trimming: 2 bases; junction bases outside the gene matches: 4. Looked up from germline, CDR1 is SNHLY and CDR2 is FYNNEI. CDR3 amino acids: CASRGQGKNYGYTF. The CDR3, as DNA: TGTGCCAGCAGAGGACAGGGGAAAAACTATGGCTACACCTTC.

This clone has a single count. CDR3 sequence: CATTFGGGELFF. CDR3 nucleotide sequence: TGTGCCACCACATTCGGCGGCGGGGAGCTGTTTTTT. The V gene is TRBV6-5, the J gene TRBJ2-2; D is uncertain. Germline V CDR1 and CDR2: MNHEY, SVGAGI. This CDR3 is 12 amino acids long. V was clipped by 10 bases and J by 7 bases, with 13 bases between them.

The V gene is TRBV7-9, the J gene TRBJ1-1; no reliable D call. V lost 1 base and J 0 bases, leaving 12 bases between the germline ends. The CDR3 sequence is 16 residues long. CDR1 and CDR2 from the germline V gene are SEHNR and FQNEAQ (reference sequence). CDR3 loop: CASSLDVSRMNTEAFF. The CDR3 DNA follows: TGTGCCAGCAGCTTAGATGTTTCCCGTATGAACACTGAAGCTTTCTTT.

V usage is TRBV4-1 and J usage is TRBJ2-6, with D possibly TRBD1 on 5 matching bases. Looked up from germline, CDR1 is MGHRA and CDR2 is YSYEKL. Trimming left V 4 bases short and J 3 bases short, with 16 bases between. The CDR3 is made up of 17 amino acids. CDR3 in amino acids: CASSPEEMGHGANVLTF. DNA for the CDR3: TGCGCCAGCAGCCCAGAAGAGATGGGGCATGGGGCCAACGTCCTGACTTTC.

The J gene is TRBJ2-7, the V gene TRBV4-2, with 11 bases aligning to TRBD2. Germline V gene lookup returns CDR1 LGHNA and CDR2 YNFKEQ. CDR3 length: 17 amino acids. Trimming at V came to 2 bases and at J to 3 bases, leaving 9 bases not matched to a gene. In nucleotides, the CDR3 is TGTGCCAGCAGCCAAACCCAGCCCGGGACTAGCGGCTACGAGCAGTACTTC. It encodes CASSQTQPGTSGYEQYF.

The chain has TRBV6-1 and TRBJ1-2, with D uncertain. The length of the CDR3 is 13 residues. Trimming removed 4 bases from V and 7 bases from J, with 13 bases in between. CDR1 and CDR2 from the germline V gene are MNHNS and SASEGT. The CDR3: CASSASGSGGYTF. CDR3 coding DNA: TGTGCCAGCAGTGCCTCAGGCAGCGGTGGCTACACCTTC.

This chain joins TRBV13 and TRBJ2-7; no definite D call. The CDR3 length is 14 residues. V lost 3 bases and J 2 bases, leaving 11 bases between the germline ends. The germline V gene has CDR1 PRHDT and CDR2 FYEKMQ (reference sequence). The CDR3 coding sequence is TGTGCCAGCAGCTTTCGTCAGGTTCCCTACGAGCAGTACTTC. This encodes CASSFRQVPYEQYF.

The chain is built from TRBV5-4 and TRBJ1-6, with TRBD1 as a possible D gene (6 bases). There are 18 residues in the CDR3. The V end lost 0 bases, the J end lost 0 bases, and 13 bases lay between the germline ends. Germline V gene data show CDR1 as SGHNT and CDR2 as YYREEE (reference sequence). The CDR3 bases are TGTGCCAGCAGCTTGGGGTTCGGGGGGGCCTCCTATAATTCACCCCTCCACTTT. The encoded protein is CASSLGFGGASYNSPLHF.

The CDR3 DNA is TGTGCCAGCAGCTTAGGAGTCAGGGCCACTGAAGCTTTCTTT. Translating it yields CASSLGVRATEAFF. The V and J genes are TRBV7-2 and TRBJ1-1; TRBD1 might be the D (5 bases). This CDR3 is 14 amino acids long. V was pared by 1 base and J by 4 bases, with 10 bases between. Germline assignment: CDR1 SGHTA and CDR2 FQGNSA.

J is TRBJ1-1 and V is TRBV6-5; D is possibly TRBD1 (5 bases). V lost 6 bases and J 11 bases, leaving 13 bases between the germline ends. The CDR3 spans 11 residues. CDR1 is MNHEY, CDR2 SVGAGI, per germline. The CDR3 sequence is CASRGGMMAFF. DNA for the CDR3: TGTGCCAGCAGGGGGGGAATGATGGCTTTCTTT.

The gene calls are TRBV7-2 and TRBJ2-3, with a weak D call TRBD2 (6 bases). Deletions cut 3 bases from V and 6 bases from J, with 10 bases between. CDR1 and CDR2 (germline): SGHTA, FQGNSA. The CDR3 totals 13 residues. The CDR3 region has the DNA TGTGCCAGCAGCTTTAGCGGTCCCGATACGCAGTATTTT. It is translated as CASSFSGPDTQYF.

In its sample, this clone was seen a few times. The genes are TRBV7-2 and TRBJ1-3; the match to TRBD1 covers 9 bases. Germline assignment: CDR1 SGHTA and CDR2 FQGNSA. V lost 5 bases to trimming and J lost 2 bases; unmatched junction nucleotides: 7. This CDR3 spans 16 amino acids. The CDR3: CASSPSRDRAGNTIYF. The CDR3 DNA reads TGTGCCAGCAGCCCGTCCCGGGACAGGGCTGGAAACACCATATATTTT. The whole variable domain, filled in from reference TRBV7-2 and TRBJ1-3, reads GAGVSQSPSNKVTEKGKDVELRCDPISGHTALYWYRQSLGQGLEFLIYFQGNSAPDKSGLPSDRFSAERTGGSVSTLTIQRTQQEDSAVYLCASSPSRDRAGNTIYFGEGSWLTVV.

The chain employs TRBV7-9 and TRBJ1-4, with a tentative D call TRBD1 (5 bases). V dropped 4 bases and J dropped 5 bases, with 11 bases sitting between them. The CDR3 totals 14 residues. CDR1 SEHNR and CDR2 FQNEAQ come from the germline V gene (reference sequence). The CDR3 sequence is CASSSWGGNEKLFF. CDR3 DNA sequence: TGTGCCAGCAGCTCTTGGGGGGGGAATGAAAAACTGTTTTTT. The variable domain in full, with the rest retrieved from reference TRBV7-9 and TRBJ1-4, is DTGVSQNPRHKITKRGQNVTFRCDPISEHNRLYWYRQTLGQGPEFLTYFQNEAQLEKSRLLSDRFSAERPKGSFSTLEIQRTEQGDSAMYLCASSSWGGNEKLFFGSGTQLSVL.

V usage is TRBV15 and J usage is TRBJ2-2; 7 bases align to TRBD2. Germline lookup yields CDR1 LNHNV and CDR2 YYDKDF (reference sequence). The CDR3 totals 14 residues. V was pared by 8 bases and J by 5 bases, with 8 bases of the junction left unmatched. CDR3 coding DNA: TGTGCCACCGCGCCGGGACTAAAGACCGGGGAGCTGTTTTTT. Translating gives CATAPGLKTGELFF.

The chain employs TRBV12-5 and TRBJ2-7, with 8 nucleotides matching TRBD2. With 0 bases clipped from V and 3 bases from J, the junction kept 7 bases outside the gene matches. Germline CDR1 LGHNT, CDR2 FRNRAP. The CDR3 contains 16 residues. The CDR3 nucleotides read TGTGCTAGTGGTTTGGTACTCAGCGGGAGCCACTACGAGCAGTACTTC. It translates to CASGLVLSGSHYEQYF.

This rearrangement joins TRBV7-9 to TRBJ1-2; D unclear. The CDR3 consists of 14 residues. The V gene's germline CDR1 is SEHNR and CDR2 FQNEAQ (reference sequence). V gave up 4 bases and J gave up 4 bases, with 13 bases separating them. CDR3 DNA: TGTGCCAGCAGCTCGGAGGTTGGGATCTATGGCTACACCTTC. Residues: CASSSEVGIYGYTF. The variable domain in full, with the rest retrieved from reference TRBV7-9 and TRBJ1-2, is DTGVSQNPRHKITKRGQNVTFRCDPISEHNRLYWYRQTLGQGPEFLTYFQNEAQLEKSRLLSDRFSAERPKGSFSTLEIQRTEQGDSAMYLCASSSEVGIYGYTFGSGTRLTVV.